The present entry profiles one TCR beta chain with its context. Its antigen is unknown. A J-beta primer mix and a sample-barcoded 5' primer were used in a second PCR of about 6 to 12 cycles. TCRdb reprocessed the 5' RACE reads via MiXCR and lists one record per CDR3 protein. The sample comprises about 800,000 distinct CDR3 sequences, roughly 60% of which are singletons, and over 20% rests with the top ten. The CDR3 consists of 18 residues. J was trimmed by 3 bases and V by 1 base; bases with no gene match: 14. CDR1 and CDR2 from the germline V gene are DFQATT and SNEGSKA (reference sequence). The sample belongs to a study of blood T cells in healthy people across ages. Study-level results: Those diversity estimates obtained from one million T cells were thought to be underestimates. It was the long-lived donors that had more naive CD4+ cells and higher diversity than aged donors. Older individuals had lower TCR beta diversity per million T cells (the decline was roughly linear).

Each sample gave at least 7 million isolated PBMCs. This chain connects TRBV20-1 to TRBJ1-1; TRBD1 aligns across 10 bases. The clonotype was recovered from a man in his thirties or forties in good health. Sequencing was carried out using blood. CDR3 DNA sequence: TGCAGTGCTAGAGCTCCCCCGGGACAGGGGTTAGAGGACACTGAAGCTTTCTTT. This translates into CSARAPPGQGLEDTEAFF.